These 21 T cell receptor beta chains originate from one sample sequenced in a study of cytomegalovirus exposure and HLA in healthy donors. This PCR relied on a set of 60 Vbeta primers and 13 Jbeta primers. Sequencing was performed with immunoSEQ multiplex PCR; in TCRdb, only in-frame clones are kept and a portion is missing. The repertoire holds about 69,000 clones, with around 66% as singletons. The specimen sequenced was PBMCs. The receptors here all came from a male donor in good health and CMV-seropositive.

The chain joins TRBV10-1 to TRBJ1-1; 7 positions match TRBD1. V lost 6 bases and J lost 11; bases outside the gene matches: 15. The CDR3 has 14 residues. Germline V gene sequence: CDR1 WNHNN, CDR2 SYGVQD (reference sequence). The CDR3 nucleotides read TGCGCCAGCAGCACAGGGGCCTCGGGAATAGGGGCTTTCTTT. This sequence encodes CASSTGASGIGAFF.

This rearrangement joins TRBV5-1 to TRBJ2-5; D is undetermined. The tail of the sequence fits TRBJ2-7 better, so the J call may be wrong. The CDR3 has 14 amino acids. Germline V gene lookup returns CDR1 SGHRS and CDR2 YFSETQ. The CDR3 DNA reads as TGCGCCAGCAGCTTGGAGTCCTCCCCCTACGAGCAGTACTTC. Translated: CASSLESSPYEQYF.

This sequence joins TRBV29-1 and TRBJ1-2; 9 positions agree with TRBD1. Trimming took 7 bases from V and 3 from J; bases not matched to a gene: 9. This CDR3 comprises 14 residues. Germline CDR1 SQVTM, CDR2 ANQGSEA. In DNA form, the CDR3 reads TGCAGCGCCACAGGGGGCGAAACGGACTATGGCTACACCTTC. Protein product: CSATGGETDYGYTF.

The chain employs TRBV27 and TRBJ1-6; no clear D. This CDR3 is 15 amino acids long. Between the trimmed V and J ends, which lost 7 bases and 4 bases, there was a span of 14 bases. From germline, CDR1 is MNHEY and CDR2 SMNVEV (reference sequence). The CDR3 DNA follows: TGTGCCAGCATAGACACGGTCGGTTATAATTCACCCCTCCACTTT. Protein: CASIDTVGYNSPLHF.

The chain recombines TRBV7-9 with TRBJ1-5; the D is unclear. The CDR3 length is 13 residues. V was shortened by 2 bases and J by 7 bases, with 9 bases between the two germline ends. The germline V gene has CDR1 SEHNR and CDR2 FQNEAQ (reference sequence). This CDR3 is CASSLNYGQPQHF. Written as DNA, the CDR3 is TGTGCCAGCAGCTTAAACTACGGGCAGCCCCAGCATTTT.

The chain links TRBV27 to TRBJ1-6; a weak D match, TRBD1 (5 bases). Germline CDR1 reads MNHEY; CDR2 reads SMNVEV (reference sequence). The CDR3 runs to 15 residues. Trimming stripped 6 bases from V and 14 bases from J, with 23 bases between. DNA of the CDR3: TGTGCCAGCAGCCGAACAGGACGGCGAATTCAGGCCCTCCACTTT. It encodes CASSRTGRRIQALHF.

The CDR3 spells CASSPTPGGTEAFF. The CDR3 DNA sequence: TGTGCCAGCAGCCCAACCCCGGGGGGCACTGAAGCTTTCTTT. This chain uses TRBV5-5 with TRBJ1-1, with D possibly TRBD1 on 5 matching bases. The germline V gene has CDR1 SGHKS and CDR2 YYEKEE (reference sequence). CDR3 length: 14 residues. Between the trimmed V and J ends, which lost 4 bases and 4 bases, there was a span of 14 bases. Complete variable domain (other parts from reference TRBV5-5 and TRBJ1-1): DAGVTQSPTHLIKTRGQQVTLRCSPISGHKSVSWYQQVLGQGPQFIFQYYEKEERGRGNFPDRFSARQFPNYSSELNVNALLLGDSALYLCASSPTPGGTEAFFGQGTRLTVV.

The rearrangement uses TRBV11-2 and TRBJ2-5, with D possibly TRBD1 on 5 matching bases. The CDR3 runs 15 residues. The germline V gene has CDR1 SGHAT and CDR2 FQNNGV. Deletions cut 4 bases from V and 1 base from J, with 13 bases between. CDR3 coding DNA: TGTGCCAGCAGCTGGACACCAACCAGCCAAGAGACCCAGTACTTC. It codes for CASSWTPTSQETQYF. Complete variable domain (other parts from reference TRBV11-2 and TRBJ2-5): EAGVAQSPRYKIIEKRQSVAFWCNPISGHATLYWYQQILGQGPKLLIQFQNNGVVDDSQLPKDRFSAERLKGVDSTLKIQPAKLEDSAVYLCASSWTPTSQETQYFGPGTRLLVL.

This chain joins TRBV30 and TRBJ2-3; tentative D call: TRBD2 (7 bases). The CDR3 is 15 amino acids. The germline V gene has CDR1 GTSNPN and CDR2 SVGIG (reference sequence). V shed 2 bases and J shed 4 bases, with 16 bases lying between them. CDR3 in amino acids: CAWSPGGGKADTQYF. DNA for the CDR3: TGTGCCTGGAGTCCAGGCGGGGGCAAAGCAGATACGCAGTATTTT.

This clone has only a few counts. The chain recombines TRBV7-3 with TRBJ2-3, with 8 bases fitting TRBD1. Germline V gene data show CDR1 as SGHTA and CDR2 as FQGTGA. The trim removed 6 bases at V and 4 bases at J, leaving 3 bases unmatched. The CDR3 has 13 residues. In DNA, the CDR3 is TGTGCCAGCAGACCAGGGGGCGCAGATACGCAGTATTTT. Protein product: CASRPGGADTQYF.

V usage is TRBV10-3 and J usage is TRBJ1-3; D might be TRBD1 (5 bases). With 3 bases removed from V and 4 bases from J, the gap between germline ends came to 13 bases. The germline CDR1 and CDR2 sequences are ENHRY and SYGVKD. This CDR3 region has 15 residues. CDR3: CAISDRAQGGNTIYF. The CDR3 DNA is TGTGCCATCAGTGACCGGGCCCAGGGAGGAAACACCATATATTTT.

The rearrangement uses TRBV5-1 and TRBJ2-1; tentative D call: TRBD1 (5 bases). Germline values: CDR1 SGHRS, CDR2 YFSETQ. Between the trimmed V and J ends, which lost 4 bases and 6 bases, there was a span of 14 bases. The CDR3 runs 14 residues. The CDR3 sequence is CASSTGLGRNEQFF. CDR3 sequence (DNA): TGCGCCAGCAGCACCGGTTTGGGGCGCAATGAGCAGTTCTTC.

The rearrangement joins TRBV5-4 to TRBJ2-5; the match to TRBD2 covers 8 bases. Germline V gene sequence: CDR1 SGHNT, CDR2 YYREEE (reference sequence). CDR3 length: 14 amino acids. Losses at the gene ends were 2 bases for V and 3 bases for J; bases not matched to a gene: 3. In DNA form, the CDR3 reads TGTGCCAGCAGCTTTTCGGGGGGGAAAGAGACCCAGTACTTC. It is translated as CASSFSGGKETQYF.

This clone appeared a few times. The chain recombines TRBV23-1 with TRBJ2-4; TRBD1 might be the D (5 bases). TRBV23-1 is placed among ORFs of uncertain function. This CDR3 spans 16 amino acids. V was pared by 0 bases and J by 0 bases, with 9 bases between. Here the CDR3 reads CASSQSPRVAKNIQYF. CDR3 coding DNA: TGCGCCAGCAGTCAATCTCCCAGGGTAGCCAAAAACATTCAGTACTTC.

The chain links TRBV13 to TRBJ1-4; no firm D call. With 4 bases removed from V and 8 bases from J, the gap between germline ends came to 8 bases. CDR1 is PRHDT, CDR2 FYEKMQ, per germline (reference sequence). This CDR3 is built from 12 residues. CDR3 loop: CASSYRGEKLFF. The CDR3 DNA is TGTGCCAGCAGCTACCGAGGGGAAAAACTGTTTTTT.

The chain is built from TRBV9 and TRBJ2-5, with 7 bases identical to TRBD2. V lost 0 bases to trimming and J lost 0 bases; unmatched junction nucleotides: 2. This CDR3 spans 15 amino acids. The germline V gene has CDR1 SGDLS and CDR2 YYNGEE. CDR3 loop: CASSVAGGDQETQYF. The CDR3 coding sequence is TGTGCCAGCAGCGTAGCGGGGGGAGACCAAGAGACCCAGTACTTC.

This sequence joins TRBV18 and TRBJ1-4, with D hard to call. The ends were cut back, 0 bases at V and 8 bases at J, with 13 bases in the middle. The CDR3 runs 15 residues. Germline values: CDR1 KGHSH, CDR2 LQKENI. The CDR3 DNA reads as TGTGCCAGCTCACCACCGGCCGATGCGGGGGAAAAACTGTTTTTT. Its translation: CASSPPADAGEKLFF.

V gene TRBV27 combines with J gene TRBJ2-6; no clear D gene. Germline values: CDR1 MNHEY, CDR2 SMNVEV (reference sequence). V was cut by 6 bases and J by 4 bases, with 13 bases left in between. CDR3 length: 15 residues. CDR3 nucleotides: TGTGCCAGCAGCCCCAGGCCTATCGGGGCCAACGTCCTGACTTTC. This encodes CASSPRPIGANVLTF.

The V call is TRBV10-3, the J call TRBJ1-1, with D possibly TRBD1 on 6 matching bases. Germline V gives CDR1 ENHRY, CDR2 SYGVKD. The CDR3 runs 12 residues. V lost 4 bases and J lost 8, with 11 bases in between. The CDR3 nucleotides read TGTGCCATCAGTGGGGGGCTGCACGAAGCTTTCTTT. As protein: CAISGGLHEAFF.

The V call is TRBV4-1, the J call TRBJ2-4; 7 bases line up with TRBD1. V lost 3 bases, J lost 5 bases, and 4 bases stayed unmatched. The V gene's germline CDR1 is MGHRA and CDR2 YSYEKL. CDR3 length: 14 residues. This CDR3 is CASSHLTGENIQYF. CDR3 DNA sequence: TGCGCCAGCAGCCATCTAACAGGGGAAAACATTCAGTACTTC.

The rearrangement joins TRBV5-1 to TRBJ2-7; D gene uncertain. The CDR3 has 16 amino acids. Germline V CDR1 and CDR2: SGHRS, YFSETQ. V shed 4 bases and J shed 4 bases, with 21 bases lying between them. The CDR3 here is CASSRGMEKDLYEQYF. CDR3 nucleotide sequence: TGCGCCAGCAGCCGAGGCATGGAAAAAGATTTATACGAGCAGTACTTC.